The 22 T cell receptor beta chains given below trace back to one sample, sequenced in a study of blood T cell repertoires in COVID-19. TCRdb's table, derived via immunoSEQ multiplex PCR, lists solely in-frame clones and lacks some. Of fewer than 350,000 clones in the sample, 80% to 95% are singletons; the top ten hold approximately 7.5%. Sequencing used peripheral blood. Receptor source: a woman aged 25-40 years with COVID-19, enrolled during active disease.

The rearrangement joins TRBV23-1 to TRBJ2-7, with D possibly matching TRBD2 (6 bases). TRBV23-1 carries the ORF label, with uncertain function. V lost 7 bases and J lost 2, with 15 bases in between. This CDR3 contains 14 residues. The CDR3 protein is CASTRAGLPYEQYF. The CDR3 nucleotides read TGCGCCAGCACCCGAGCGGGTTTGCCCTACGAGCAGTACTTC.

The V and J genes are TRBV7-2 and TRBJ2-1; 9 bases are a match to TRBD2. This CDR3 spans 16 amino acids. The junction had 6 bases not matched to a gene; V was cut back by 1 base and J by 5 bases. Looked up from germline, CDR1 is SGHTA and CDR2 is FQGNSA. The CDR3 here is CASSLVGGRAHNEQFF. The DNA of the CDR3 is TGTGCCAGCAGCTTAGTGGGCGGGAGGGCCCACAATGAGCAGTTCTTC.

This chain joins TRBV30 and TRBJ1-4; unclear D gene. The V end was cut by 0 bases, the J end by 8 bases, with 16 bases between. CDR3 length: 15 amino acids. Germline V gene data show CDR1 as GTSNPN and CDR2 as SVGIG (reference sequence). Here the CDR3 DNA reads TGTGCCTGGAGTGTAGAAGCGCCGGTCCCGGAAAAACTGTTTTTT. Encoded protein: CAWSVEAPVPEKLFF.

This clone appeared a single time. The CDR3 is CASSQVQGPGELFF. The CDR3 bases are TGCGCCAGCAGCCAAGTACAGGGCCCCGGGGAGCTGTTTTTT. This chain joins TRBV4-1 and TRBJ2-2; possible D gene TRBD1, 6 bases. Per germline, CDR1 MGHRA and CDR2 YSYEKL. CDR3 size: 14 residues. V lost 1 base and J 6 bases, leaving 9 bases between the germline ends.

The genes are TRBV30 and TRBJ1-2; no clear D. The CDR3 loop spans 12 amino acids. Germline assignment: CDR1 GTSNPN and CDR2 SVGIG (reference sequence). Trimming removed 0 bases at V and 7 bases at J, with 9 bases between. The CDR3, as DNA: TGTGCCTGGAGTGTATCCCGGGTTGGCTACACCTTC. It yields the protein CAWSVSRVGYTF. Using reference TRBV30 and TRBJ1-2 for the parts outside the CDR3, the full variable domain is SQTIHQWPATLVQPVGSPLSLECTVEGTSNPNLYWYRQAAGRGLQLLFYSVGIGQISSEVPQNLSASRPQDRQFILSSKKLLLSDSGFYLCAWSVSRVGYTFGSGTRLTVV.

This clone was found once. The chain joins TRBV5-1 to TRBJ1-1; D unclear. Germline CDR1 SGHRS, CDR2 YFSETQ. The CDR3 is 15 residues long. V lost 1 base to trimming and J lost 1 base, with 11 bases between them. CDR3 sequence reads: CASSLLAAKNTEAFF. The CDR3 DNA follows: TGCGCCAGCAGCTTGTTGGCAGCGAAGAACACTGAAGCTTTCTTT.

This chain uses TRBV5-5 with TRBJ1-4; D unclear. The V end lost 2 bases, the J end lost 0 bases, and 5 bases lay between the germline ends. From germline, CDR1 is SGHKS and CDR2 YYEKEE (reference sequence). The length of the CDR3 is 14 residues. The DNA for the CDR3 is TGTGCCAGCAGCTTTTATGCAACTAATGAAAAACTGTTTTTT. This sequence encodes CASSFYATNEKLFF.

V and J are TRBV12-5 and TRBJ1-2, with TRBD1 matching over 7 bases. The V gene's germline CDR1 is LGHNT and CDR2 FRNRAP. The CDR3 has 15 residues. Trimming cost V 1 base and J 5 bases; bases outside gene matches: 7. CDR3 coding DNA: TGTGCTAGTGGTTTGGGGGCAGGGGGGAGGTATGGCTACACCTTC. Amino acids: CASGLGAGGRYGYTF.

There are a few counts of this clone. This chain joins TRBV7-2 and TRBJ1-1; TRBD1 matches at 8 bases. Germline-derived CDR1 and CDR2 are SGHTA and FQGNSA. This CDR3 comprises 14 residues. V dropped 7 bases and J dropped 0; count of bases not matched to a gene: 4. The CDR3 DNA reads TGTGCCAGCACAACAGGGGGAATGAACACTGAAGCTTTCTTT. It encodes CASTTGGMNTEAFF.

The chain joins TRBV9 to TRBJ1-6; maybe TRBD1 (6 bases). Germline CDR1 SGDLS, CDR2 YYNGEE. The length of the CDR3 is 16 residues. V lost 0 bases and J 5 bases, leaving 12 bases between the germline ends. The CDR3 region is CASSVATGGDNSPLHF. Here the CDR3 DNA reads TGTGCCAGCAGCGTAGCAACGGGGGGCGATAATTCACCCCTCCACTTT.

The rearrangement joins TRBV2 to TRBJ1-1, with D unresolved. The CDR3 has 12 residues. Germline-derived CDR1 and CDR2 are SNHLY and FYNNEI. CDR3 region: CGQAGEGTEAFF. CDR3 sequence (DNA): TGTGGCCAGGCCGGGGAGGGCACTGAAGCTTTCTTT.

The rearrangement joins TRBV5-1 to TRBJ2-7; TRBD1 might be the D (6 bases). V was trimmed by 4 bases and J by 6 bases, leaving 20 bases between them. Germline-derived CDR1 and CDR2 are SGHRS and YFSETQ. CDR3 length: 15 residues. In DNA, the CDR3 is TGCGCCAGCAGCACCCTAGGGGACACAGTAAGCGAGCAGTACTTC. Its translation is CASSTLGDTVSEQYF.

As DNA, the CDR3 is TGCGCCAGCAGCCGGGAGGCGGGAGGGCCCTACGAGCAGTACTTC. This gives the protein CASSREAGGPYEQYF. J is TRBJ2-7 and V is TRBV5-1, with 9 bases fitting TRBD2. CDR1 and CDR2 (germline): SGHRS, YFSETQ. The CDR3 runs to 15 residues. The ends lost 4 bases at V and 2 bases at J; junction bases unmatched: 7.

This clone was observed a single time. The CDR3 DNA reads as TGCGCCAGCAGCCATCAGGACAGGGGGTCTACCGAGCAGTACTTC. As protein: CASSHQDRGSTEQYF. The chain links TRBV5-1 to TRBJ2-7; 10 nucleotides match TRBD1. Germline V CDR1 and CDR2: SGHRS, YFSETQ. This CDR3 contains 15 residues. The V gene end was trimmed by 4 bases and the J gene end by 6 bases; junction bases not matched to a gene: 10.

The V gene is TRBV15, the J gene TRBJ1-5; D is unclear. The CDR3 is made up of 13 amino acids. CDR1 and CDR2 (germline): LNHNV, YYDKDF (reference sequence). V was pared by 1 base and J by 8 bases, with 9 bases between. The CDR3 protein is CATSRVHTEPQHF. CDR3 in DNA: TGTGCCACCAGCAGAGTACACACCGAGCCCCAGCATTTT.

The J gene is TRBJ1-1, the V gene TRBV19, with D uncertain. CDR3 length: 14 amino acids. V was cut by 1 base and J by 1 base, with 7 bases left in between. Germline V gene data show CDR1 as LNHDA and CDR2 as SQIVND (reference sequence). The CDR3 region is CASSIGNRNTEAFF. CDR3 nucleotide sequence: TGTGCCAGTAGTATAGGAAACAGGAACACTGAAGCTTTCTTT.

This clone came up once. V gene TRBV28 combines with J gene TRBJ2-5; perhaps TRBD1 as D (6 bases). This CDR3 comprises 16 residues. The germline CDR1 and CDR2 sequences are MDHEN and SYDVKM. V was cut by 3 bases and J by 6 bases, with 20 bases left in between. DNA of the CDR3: TGTGCCAGCAGTTTCCCTCCGGACAGATTCCTAAAGACCCAGTACTTC. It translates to CASSFPPDRFLKTQYF. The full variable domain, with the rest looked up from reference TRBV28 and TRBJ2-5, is DVKVTQSSRYLVKRTGEKVFLECVQDMDHENMFWYRQDPGLGLRLIYFSYDVKMKEKGDIPEGYSVSREKKERFSLILESASTNQTSMYLCASSFPPDRFLKTQYFGPGTRLLVL.

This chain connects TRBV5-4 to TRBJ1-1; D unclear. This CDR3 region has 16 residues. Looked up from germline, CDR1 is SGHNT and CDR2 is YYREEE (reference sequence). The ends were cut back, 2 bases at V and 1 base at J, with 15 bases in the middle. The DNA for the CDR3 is TGTGCCAGCAGCTTCGGGGTCGACCAGGCGAACACTGAAGCTTTCTTT. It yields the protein CASSFGVDQANTEAFF. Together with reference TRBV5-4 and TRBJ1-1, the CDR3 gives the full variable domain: ETGVTQSPTHLIKTRGQQVTLRCSSQSGHNTVSWYQQALGQGPQFIFQYYREEENGRGNFPPRFSGLQFPNYSSELNVNALELDDSALYLCASSFGVDQANTEAFFGQGTRLTVV.

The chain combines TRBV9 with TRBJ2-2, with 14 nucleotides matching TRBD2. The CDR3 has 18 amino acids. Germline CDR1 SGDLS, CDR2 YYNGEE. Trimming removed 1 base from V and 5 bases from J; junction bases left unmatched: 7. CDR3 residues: CASSVIGTSGSSTGELFF. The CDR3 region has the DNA TGTGCCAGCAGCGTAATCGGGACTAGCGGGAGTTCTACCGGGGAGCTGTTTTTT.

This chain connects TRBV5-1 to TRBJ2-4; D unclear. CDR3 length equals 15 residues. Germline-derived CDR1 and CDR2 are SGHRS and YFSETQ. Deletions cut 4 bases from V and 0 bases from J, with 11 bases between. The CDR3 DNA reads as TGCGCCAGCAGCCTTGACACCTTAGCCAAAAACATTCAGTACTTC. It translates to CASSLDTLAKNIQYF.

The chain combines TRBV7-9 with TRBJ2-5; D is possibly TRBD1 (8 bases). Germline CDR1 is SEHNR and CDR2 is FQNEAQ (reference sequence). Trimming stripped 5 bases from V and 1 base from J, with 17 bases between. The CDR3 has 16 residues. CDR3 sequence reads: CASSTWTGRGQETQYF. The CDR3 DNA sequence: TGTGCCAGCAGCACCTGGACAGGGAGGGGCCAAGAGACCCAGTACTTC. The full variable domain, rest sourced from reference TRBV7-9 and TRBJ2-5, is DTGVSQNPRHKITKRGQNVTFRCDPISEHNRLYWYRQTLGQGPEFLTYFQNEAQLEKSRLLSDRFSAERPKGSFSTLEIQRTEQGDSAMYLCASSTWTGRGQETQYFGPGTRLLVL.

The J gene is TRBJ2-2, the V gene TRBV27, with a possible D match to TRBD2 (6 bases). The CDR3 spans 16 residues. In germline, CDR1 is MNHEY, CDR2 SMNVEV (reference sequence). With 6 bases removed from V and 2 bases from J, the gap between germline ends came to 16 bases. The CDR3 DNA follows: TGTGCCAGCAGCCCGGGGCGAGCGGGCAACACCGGGGAGCTGTTTTTT. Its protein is CASSPGRAGNTGELFF.